The 28 T cell receptor beta chains below all came from one sample that was sequenced in a study of CD8 T cells in Susac syndrome. With random hexamers, roughly 0.45 to 1 ug RNA was reverse transcribed. Each CDR3 protein gets one entry after TCRdb re-called the immunoSEQ multiplex PCR reads with MiXCR. This sample has about 170,000 distinct CDR3 sequences, with roughly 92% found just once. Specimen: CD4+ T cells from PBMCs. The source of these receptors is a human donor with multiple sclerosis.

The chain couples TRBV5-1 to TRBJ1-2, with D uncertain. Germline CDR1 SGHRS, CDR2 YFSETQ. The CDR3 length is 14 residues. Deletions cut 2 bases from V and 4 bases from J, with 12 bases between. CDR3 in DNA: TGCGCCAGCAGCTTCGGCGCGCAGTCCTATGGCTACACCTTC. This sequence encodes CASSFGAQSYGYTF.

The CDR3 loop is CSARSGGGGETQYF. As DNA, the CDR3 is TGCAGTGCTAGAAGTGGTGGAGGAGGGGAGACCCAGTACTTC. The chain couples TRBV20-1 to TRBJ2-5; a weak D match, TRBD2 (6 bases). The length of the CDR3 is 14 residues. Trimming took off 2 bases at V and 5 bases at J, with 15 bases between the two ends. CDR1 DFQATT and CDR2 SNEGSKA come from the germline V gene (reference sequence).

The chain is built from TRBV6-2 or TRBV6-3 and TRBJ2-7, with D unresolved. The CDR3 loop spans 12 amino acids. CDR1 and CDR2 (germline): MNHEY, SVGEGT. Trimming pared 4 bases from V and 4 bases from J, leaving 8 bases between. The CDR3 DNA follows: TGTGCCAGCAGTTGGAGCCAGTACGAGCAGTACTTC. Translated, it gives CASSWSQYEQYF.

This chain joins TRBV30 and TRBJ1-5; possibly TRBD1 for D (6 bases). Trimming left V 7 bases short and J 6 bases short, with 16 bases between. CDR1 and CDR2 (germline): GTSNPN, SVGIG (reference sequence). The CDR3 runs to 13 residues. As DNA, the CDR3 is TGTGCCTCCGGAACAGGGTTAAGTCAGCCCCAGCATTTT. Amino acids: CASGTGLSQPQHF.

The V call is TRBV29-1, the J call TRBJ2-3; TRBD2 matches at 10 bases. Germline loops: CDR1 SQVTM, CDR2 ANQGSEA. Trimming took 6 bases from V and 2 from J; bases not matched to a gene: 8. This CDR3 contains 15 residues. DNA for the CDR3: TGCAGCGTAGCGCTAGCGGGGGAGGTCACAGATACGCAGTATTTT. As protein: CSVALAGEVTDTQYF.

V and J are TRBV28 and TRBJ1-4; TRBD1 is a possible D gene (5 bases). This CDR3 contains 14 residues. Germline assignment: CDR1 MDHEN and CDR2 SYDVKM. Trimming took off 2 bases at V and 7 bases at J, with 11 bases between the two ends. The CDR3 loop reads CASSLVWGSEKLFF. CDR3 nucleotide sequence: TGTGCCAGCAGTTTAGTCTGGGGCAGTGAAAAACTGTTTTTT.

The CDR3 sequence is CATSKSGEGTGELFF. In DNA, the CDR3 is TGTGCCACCAGCAAGAGCGGGGAGGGGACCGGGGAGCTGTTTTTT. This chain joins TRBV15 and TRBJ2-2, with 7 bases fitting TRBD2. The CDR3 runs to 15 residues. V lost 4 bases, J lost 5 bases, and 7 bases stayed unmatched. The germline V gene has CDR1 LNHNV and CDR2 YYDKDF (reference sequence).

The CDR3 sequence is CASSTPRLGQGRYQPQHF. CDR3 bases: TGTGCCAGTAGTACACCCCGGTTGGGACAGGGGAGATATCAGCCCCAGCATTTT. The J gene is TRBJ1-5, the V gene TRBV19; 10 nucleotides line up with TRBD1. The germline gives CDR1 LNHDA, CDR2 SQIVND (reference sequence). There are 18 residues in the CDR3. Trimming at V came to 4 bases and at J to 5 bases, leaving 14 bases not matched to a gene.

The table lists this clonotype with a few counts. The chain uses TRBV12-3 or TRBV12-4 and TRBJ1-1, with no clear D. V lost 4 bases and J 0 bases, leaving 3 bases between the germline ends. The CDR3 is 12 residues long. CDR3 coding DNA: TGTGCCAGCAGTTACTTGAACACTGAAGCTTTCTTT. This sequence encodes CASSYLNTEAFF.

The chain carries TRBV18 and TRBJ2-1; 8 bases agree with TRBD2. V was pared by 0 bases and J by 5 bases, with 6 bases of the junction left unmatched. Germline V gene lookup returns CDR1 KGHSH and CDR2 LQKENI. This CDR3 contains 16 residues. CDR3 nucleotides: TGTGCCAGCTCACCACCCTCTGGCGGGAGGAACAATGAGCAGTTCTTC. Its translation: CASSPPSGGRNNEQFF.

The V and J genes are TRBV6-5 and TRBJ1-5; 8 bases fit TRBD1. The CDR3 loop spans 13 amino acids. The germline V gene encodes CDR1 MNHEY and CDR2 SVGAGI. The junction had 12 bases not matched to a gene; V was cut back by 11 bases and J by 9 bases. CDR3 in amino acids: CASKSQGAAPQHF. CDR3 in DNA: TGTGCCTCCAAGAGCCAGGGGGCAGCGCCCCAGCATTTT.

This chain connects TRBV18 to TRBJ2-5; 8 bases agree with TRBD2. Germline trimming cut 1 base from V and 5 bases from J; bases unmatched to any gene: 6. Germline CDR1 KGHSH, CDR2 LQKENI. This CDR3 has 15 amino acids. The CDR3 here is CASSPRELAAETQYF. CDR3 DNA: TGTGCCAGCTCACCACGGGAACTAGCGGCGGAGACCCAGTACTTC.

This chain links TRBV29-1 with TRBJ1-1; 7 bases are a match to TRBD1. The CDR3 sequence is 12 residues long. CDR1 and CDR2 (germline): SQVTM, ANQGSEA. V trimming: 8 bases; J trimming: 7 bases; junction bases outside the gene matches: 10. The CDR3 sequence: CSLQRGGSEAFF. CDR3 in DNA: TGCAGCCTTCAACGAGGGGGCAGTGAAGCTTTCTTT.

The rearrangement uses TRBV6-5 and TRBJ1-1; D call uncertain. Germline CDR1 MNHEY, CDR2 SVGAGI. With 9 bases removed from V and 0 bases from J, the gap between germline ends came to 11 bases. The CDR3 runs to 13 residues. The CDR3: CASLSPMNTEAFF. In DNA form, the CDR3 reads TGTGCCAGTTTGAGCCCAATGAACACTGAAGCTTTCTTT.

This clonotype was picked up a small number of times. The chain employs TRBV5-1 and TRBJ2-1; D is unresolved. The CDR3 covers 15 residues. V shed 5 bases and J shed 0 bases, with 12 bases lying between them. Germline CDR1 SGHRS, CDR2 YFSETQ. CDR3 sequence (DNA): TGCGCCAGCAGTATCGGCCAGAGCTCCTACAATGAGCAGTTCTTC. This translates into CASSIGQSSYNEQFF.

The rearrangement joins TRBV7-9 to TRBJ1-4, with 10 bases aligning to TRBD1. The ends lost 5 bases at V and 7 bases at J; junction bases unmatched: 10. This CDR3 comprises 16 residues. Per germline, CDR1 SEHNR and CDR2 FQNEAQ (reference sequence). The CDR3 sequence: CASSPLGQGQIEKLFF. The CDR3 coding sequence is TGTGCCAGCAGCCCATTGGGACAGGGGCAAATTGAAAAACTGTTTTTT.

The chain has TRBV20-1 and TRBJ2-5; the D gene is possibly TRBD2 (5 bases). The V and J ends lost 4 bases and 7 bases respectively, with 13 bases between them. Germline CDR1 is DFQATT and CDR2 is SNEGSKA (reference sequence). The CDR3 is 12 amino acids. The CDR3 loop reads CSATAYEGTQYF. In DNA form, the CDR3 reads TGCAGTGCTACAGCCTACGAGGGGACCCAGTACTTC.

This chain uses TRBV9 with TRBJ2-1; no firm D call. The CDR3 extends over 14 amino acids. CDR1 and CDR2 from the germline V gene are SGDLS and YYNGEE. Trimming pared 4 bases from V and 7 bases from J, leaving 15 bases between. The CDR3 DNA sequence: TGTGCCAGCAGCCCCGGCATAAGTGGGAATGAGCAGTTCTTC. As protein: CASSPGISGNEQFF.

The J gene is TRBJ2-4, the V gene TRBV7-9; D unclear. The CDR3 runs to 14 residues. Trimming cost V 5 bases and J 0 bases, with 8 bases left between them. The germline V gene has CDR1 SEHNR and CDR2 FQNEAQ (reference sequence). CDR3 loop: CASSVYIAKNIQYF. In nucleotides, the CDR3 is TGTGCCAGCAGCGTTTATATAGCCAAAAACATTCAGTACTTC.

This chain connects TRBV11-2 to TRBJ2-2, with TRBD2 matching 7 bases. V dropped 1 base and J dropped 2; count of bases not matched to a gene: 7. There are 17 residues in the CDR3. Per germline, CDR1 SGHAT and CDR2 FQNNGV. CDR3: CASSLALTSANTGELFF. CDR3 coding DNA: TGTGCCAGCAGCTTAGCCCTCACTAGCGCAAACACCGGGGAGCTGTTTTTT.

J is TRBJ1-5 and V is TRBV2, with 9 bases that match TRBD1. The CDR3 is 14 residues long. V trimming: 6 bases; J trimming: 7 bases; junction bases outside the gene matches: 7. Germline V lookup: CDR1 SNHLY, CDR2 FYNNEI. The CDR3 DNA follows: TGTGCCAGCAGCTGGGACAGGGTGGAGCAGCCCCAGCATTTT. Protein product: CASSWDRVEQPQHF.

The rearrangement joins TRBV3-1 to TRBJ2-1; weak D call: TRBD2 (6 bases). Trimming took 3 bases from V and 1 from J, leaving 13 bases between them. Germline V CDR1 and CDR2: LGHDT, YNNKEL (reference sequence). The CDR3 contains 16 residues. CDR3 protein: CASSQHPEGSYNEQFF. The CDR3 region has the DNA TGTGCCAGCAGCCAGCACCCGGAGGGGTCCTACAATGAGCAGTTCTTC.

This chain links TRBV10-3 with TRBJ1-2; tentative D call: TRBD1 (5 bases). The CDR3 extends over 18 amino acids. Deletions cut 6 bases from V and 7 bases from J, with 30 bases between. CDR1 and CDR2 from the germline V gene are ENHRY and SYGVKD. In nucleotides, the CDR3 is TGTGCCATCAGGGGGGACGAATCTCCCCCCGGATTAAGGAGTGGCTACACCTTC. Its protein product is CAIRGDESPPGLRSGYTF.

V is TRBV19 and J is TRBJ1-5, with unresolved D. Germline V gives CDR1 LNHDA, CDR2 SQIVND (reference sequence). The CDR3 spans 13 residues. The ends were cut back, 1 base at V and 4 bases at J, with 5 bases in the middle. The CDR3 coding sequence is TGTGCCAGTAGTATAGGGCAGAATCAGCCCCAGCATTTT. Amino acid sequence: CASSIGQNQPQHF.

This chain uses TRBV18 with TRBJ1-6; 9 bases map to TRBD1. CDR1 is KGHSH, CDR2 LQKENI, per germline. The CDR3 consists of 17 residues. With V trimmed by 4 bases and J by 10 bases, 14 bases remained unmatched. The CDR3 here is CASSRGTGTDRGSPLHF. The CDR3 DNA reads TGTGCCAGCTCACGAGGGACAGGGACCGATAGGGGCTCACCCCTCCACTTT.

The genes are TRBV7-2 and TRBJ2-3; maybe TRBD1 (6 bases). Trimming shortened V by 11 bases and J by 8 bases, and 29 bases separated the two germline ends. In germline, CDR1 is SGHTA, CDR2 FQGNSA. The CDR3 length is 16 residues. Here the CDR3 reads CALDRTEGLQSGTQYF. The DNA for the CDR3 is TGTGCCCTCGACAGGACAGAGGGCCTTCAATCTGGTACGCAGTATTTT.

The chain combines TRBV5-1 with TRBJ2-1; TRBD2 aligns across 7 bases. Losses at the gene ends were 0 bases for V and 6 bases for J; bases not matched to a gene: 3. From germline, CDR1 is SGHRS and CDR2 YFSETQ. The CDR3 is 14 residues long. The CDR3 loop reads CASSLAPGGNEQFF. CDR3 coding DNA: TGCGCCAGCAGCTTGGCTCCGGGAGGCAATGAGCAGTTCTTC.

The chain employs TRBV20-1 and TRBJ1-5, with TRBD1 as a possible D gene (6 bases). The V end lost 6 bases, the J end lost 5 bases, and 17 bases lay between the germline ends. The germline V gene encodes CDR1 DFQATT and CDR2 SNEGSKA (reference sequence). The CDR3 covers 14 residues. For the CDR3, the DNA is TGCAGTGCCTCAGTACGGGGGCGGGATCAGCCCCAGCATTTT. Protein: CSASVRGRDQPQHF.